The sequence of this TCR beta chain was determined in a study of T cell repertoires in cytomegalovirus infection. Study-level background: CMV infection and matching HLA type were both indicated by public TCR beta signatures. Study findings and constraints: The response measured ex vivo was dominated by TCR beta clonotypes (HLA-C-restricted and CMV-specific).

Germline V gene data show CDR1 as DFQATT and CDR2 as SNEGSKA (reference sequence). V was pared by 0 bases and J by 2 bases, with 2 bases of the junction left unmatched. CDR3 length equals 14 residues. This clonotype was counted ten times or more. Its antigen remains unknown. TCRdb processed the reads anew with MiXCR; each CDR3 protein has one entry. The top ten clones hold roughly three quarters of a sample with approximately 110,000 distinct CDR3 sequences, about 30% of them seen once. The TCR sequence derives from a human donor in good health (CMV status not recorded). Some clones in this sample may be carry-over from other donors' samples. This rearrangement joins TRBV20-1 to TRBJ2-7, with TRBD1 matching 9 bases. The specimen was CD8+ T cells from cultured PBMCs, collected from culture after CMV antigen stimulation. The CDR3 DNA follows: TGCAGTGCTAGAGATAACAGGGGGCCCTACGAGCAGTACTTC. The encoded protein is CSARDNRGPYEQYF.